This T cell receptor (beta chain) was sequenced for a study of monozygotic twins with inflammatory bowel disease. Findings and limits, study-wide: Compared with healthy co-twins, IBD patients showed reduced TCRbeta repertoire diversity by inverse Simpson. Repertoire similarity did not separate concordant from discordant twins, possibly from limited power.

Germline CDR1 is DFQATT and CDR2 is SNEGSKA (reference sequence). The CDR3 contains 14 residues. Blood was collected, 2 to 2.5 ml per donor. Unsorted whole blood yielded the total RNA, with T cells left unselected. Points on this clonotype: Its antigen is not identified.

TCRdb derives one entry per CDR3 protein from the 5' RACE reads, leaving out DNA. This table holds about 380,000 distinct CDR3 sequences. The V and J genes are TRBV20-1 and TRBJ1-5; as DNA is missing, the TRBD1 call by TCRdb cannot be tested. The sequence derives from a human donor with ulcerative colitis or Crohn's disease, or a healthy co-twin of an affected twin (not recorded which). Source material: blood. The chain's CDR3 is CSAREGTGSQPQHF.